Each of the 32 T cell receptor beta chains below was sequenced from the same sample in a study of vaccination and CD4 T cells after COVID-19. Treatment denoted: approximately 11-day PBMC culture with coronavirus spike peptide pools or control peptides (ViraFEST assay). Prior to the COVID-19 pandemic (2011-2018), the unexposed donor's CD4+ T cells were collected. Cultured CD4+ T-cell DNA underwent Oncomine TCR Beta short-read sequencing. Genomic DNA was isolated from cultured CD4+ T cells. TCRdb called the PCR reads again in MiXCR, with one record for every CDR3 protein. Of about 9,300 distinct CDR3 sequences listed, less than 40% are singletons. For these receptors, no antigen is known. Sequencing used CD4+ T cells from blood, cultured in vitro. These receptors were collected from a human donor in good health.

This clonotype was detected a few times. The CDR3: CASSLEGRVAYEQYF. CDR3 sequence (DNA): TGTGCCAGCAGCTTAGAGGGCAGGGTGGCCTACGAGCAGTACTTC. The V and J genes are TRBV7-2 and TRBJ2-7; maybe TRBD1 (5 bases). V lost 1 base, J lost 2 bases, and 12 bases lay in between. The V gene's germline CDR1 is SGHTA and CDR2 FQGNSA. The CDR3 loop spans 15 amino acids.

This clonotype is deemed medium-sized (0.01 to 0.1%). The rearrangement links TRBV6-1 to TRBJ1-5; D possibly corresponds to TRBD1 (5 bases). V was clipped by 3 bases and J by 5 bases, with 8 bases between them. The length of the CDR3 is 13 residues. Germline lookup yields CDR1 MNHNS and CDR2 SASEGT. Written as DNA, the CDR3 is TGTGCCAGCAGTGATCGACAGTATCAGCCCCAGCATTTT. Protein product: CASSDRQYQPQHF.

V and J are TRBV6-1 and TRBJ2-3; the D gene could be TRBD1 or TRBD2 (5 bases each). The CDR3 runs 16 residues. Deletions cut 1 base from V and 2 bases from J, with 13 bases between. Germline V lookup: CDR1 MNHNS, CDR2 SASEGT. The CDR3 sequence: CASSEDRDRHTDTQYF. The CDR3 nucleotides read TGTGCCAGCAGTGAAGACCGGGACCGTCACACAGATACGCAGTATTTT.

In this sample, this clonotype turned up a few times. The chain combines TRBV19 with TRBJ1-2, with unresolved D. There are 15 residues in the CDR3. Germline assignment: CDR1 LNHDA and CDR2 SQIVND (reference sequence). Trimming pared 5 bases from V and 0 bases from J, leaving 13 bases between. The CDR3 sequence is CASSARTKANYGYTF. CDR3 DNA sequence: TGTGCCAGTAGTGCAAGGACCAAAGCTAACTATGGCTACACCTTC.

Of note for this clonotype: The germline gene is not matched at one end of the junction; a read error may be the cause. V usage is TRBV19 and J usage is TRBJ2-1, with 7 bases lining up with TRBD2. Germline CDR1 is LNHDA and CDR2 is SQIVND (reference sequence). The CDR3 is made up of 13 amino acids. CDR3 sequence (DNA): TGTGCCAGTAGTATAGTCGGCCGGGGCGGGAGAGTCTTC. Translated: CASSIVGRGGRVF.

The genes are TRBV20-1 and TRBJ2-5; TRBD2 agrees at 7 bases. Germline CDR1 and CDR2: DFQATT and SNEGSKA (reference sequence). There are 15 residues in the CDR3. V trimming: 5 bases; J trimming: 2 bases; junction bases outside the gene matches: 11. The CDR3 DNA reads TGCAGTGCTTCGACCTCGGGGGGTCGTCAAGAGACCCAGTACTTC. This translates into CSASTSGGRQETQYF.

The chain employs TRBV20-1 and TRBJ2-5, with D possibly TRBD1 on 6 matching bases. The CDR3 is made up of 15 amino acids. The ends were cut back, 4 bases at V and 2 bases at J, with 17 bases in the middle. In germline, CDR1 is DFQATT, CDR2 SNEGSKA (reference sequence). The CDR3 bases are TGCAGTGCTACCGGGATGGGGGCACCTCAAGAGACCCAGTACTTC. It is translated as CSATGMGAPQETQYF.

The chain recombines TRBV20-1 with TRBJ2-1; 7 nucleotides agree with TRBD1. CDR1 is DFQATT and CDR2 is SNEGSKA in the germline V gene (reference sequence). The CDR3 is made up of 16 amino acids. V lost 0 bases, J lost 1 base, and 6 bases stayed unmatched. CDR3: CSAREQGRQSYNEQFF. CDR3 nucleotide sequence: TGCAGTGCTAGAGAACAGGGGCGACAGTCCTACAATGAGCAGTTCTTC.

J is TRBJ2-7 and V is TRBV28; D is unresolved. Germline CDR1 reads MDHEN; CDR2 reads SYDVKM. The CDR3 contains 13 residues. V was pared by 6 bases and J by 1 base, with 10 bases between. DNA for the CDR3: TGTGCCAGCAGCCCCGGTATATCCTACGAGCAGTACTTC. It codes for CASSPGISYEQYF.

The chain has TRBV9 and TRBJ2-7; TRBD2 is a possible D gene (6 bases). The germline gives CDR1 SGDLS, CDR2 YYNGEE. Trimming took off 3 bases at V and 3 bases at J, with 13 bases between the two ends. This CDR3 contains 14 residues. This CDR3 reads CASSASGVGYEQYF. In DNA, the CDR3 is TGTGCCAGCAGCGCCTCGGGAGTCGGCTACGAGCAGTACTTC.

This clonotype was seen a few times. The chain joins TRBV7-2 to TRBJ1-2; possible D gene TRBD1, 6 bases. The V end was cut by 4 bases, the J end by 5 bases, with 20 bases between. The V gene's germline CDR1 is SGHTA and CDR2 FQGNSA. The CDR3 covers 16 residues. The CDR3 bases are TGTGCCAGCAGCTCGTGGGGAGTGAAAGGGGGATATGGCTACACCTTC. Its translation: CASSSWGVKGGYGYTF.

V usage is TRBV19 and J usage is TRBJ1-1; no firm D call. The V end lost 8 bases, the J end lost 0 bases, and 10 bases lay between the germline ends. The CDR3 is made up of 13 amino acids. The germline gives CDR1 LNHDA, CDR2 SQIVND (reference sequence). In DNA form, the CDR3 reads TGTGCCAGTGCGTTACACATGAACACTGAAGCTTTCTTT. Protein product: CASALHMNTEAFF.

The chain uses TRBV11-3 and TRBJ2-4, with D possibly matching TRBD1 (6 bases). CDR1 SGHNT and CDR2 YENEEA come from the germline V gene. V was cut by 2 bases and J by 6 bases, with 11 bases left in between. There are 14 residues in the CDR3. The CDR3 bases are TGTGCCAGCAGCTTACCAGGACAGAGAAACATTCAGTACTTC. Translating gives CASSLPGQRNIQYF.

CDR3 nucleotide sequence: TGCAGTGCCCTAGAGCCGGAAGGCGCTAGGGGCTACACCTTC. Protein product: CSALEPEGARGYTF. The chain links TRBV20-1 to TRBJ1-2; D gene uncertain. This CDR3 has 14 residues. V gave up 6 bases and J gave up 8 bases, with 22 bases separating them. The V gene's germline CDR1 is DFQATT and CDR2 SNEGSKA (reference sequence).

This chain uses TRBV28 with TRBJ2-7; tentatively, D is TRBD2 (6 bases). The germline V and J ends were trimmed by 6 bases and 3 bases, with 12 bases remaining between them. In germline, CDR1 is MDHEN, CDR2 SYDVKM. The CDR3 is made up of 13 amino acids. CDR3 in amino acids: CASRGDFGYEQYF. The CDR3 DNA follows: TGTGCCAGCAGGGGGGACTTCGGCTACGAGCAGTACTTC.

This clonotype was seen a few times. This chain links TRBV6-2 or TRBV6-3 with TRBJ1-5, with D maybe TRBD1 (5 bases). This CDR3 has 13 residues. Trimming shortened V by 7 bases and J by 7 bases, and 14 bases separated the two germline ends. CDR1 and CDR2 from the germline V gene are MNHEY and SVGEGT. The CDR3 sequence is CASNDRAKQPQHF. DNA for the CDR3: TGTGCCAGCAATGACAGAGCGAAGCAGCCCCAGCATTTT.

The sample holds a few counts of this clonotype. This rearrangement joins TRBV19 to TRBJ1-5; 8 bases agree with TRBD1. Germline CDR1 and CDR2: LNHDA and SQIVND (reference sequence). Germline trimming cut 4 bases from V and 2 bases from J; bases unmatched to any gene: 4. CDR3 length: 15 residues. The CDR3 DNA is TGTGCCAGTAGTAGCGGACAGGGAGGCAATCAGCCCCAGCATTTT. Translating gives CASSSGQGGNQPQHF.

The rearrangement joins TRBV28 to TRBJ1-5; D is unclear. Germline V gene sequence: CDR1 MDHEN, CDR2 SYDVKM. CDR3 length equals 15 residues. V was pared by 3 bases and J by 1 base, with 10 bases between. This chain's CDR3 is CASSFPEGSNQPQHF. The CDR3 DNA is TGTGCCAGCAGTTTCCCCGAGGGCAGCAATCAGCCCCAGCATTTT.

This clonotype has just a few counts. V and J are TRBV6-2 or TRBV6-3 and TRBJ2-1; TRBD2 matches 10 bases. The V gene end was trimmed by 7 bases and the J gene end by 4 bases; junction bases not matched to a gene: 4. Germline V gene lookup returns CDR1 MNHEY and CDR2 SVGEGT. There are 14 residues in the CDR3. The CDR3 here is CASTPLAGYNEQFF. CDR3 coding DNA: TGTGCCAGCACGCCACTAGCGGGATACAATGAGCAGTTCTTC.

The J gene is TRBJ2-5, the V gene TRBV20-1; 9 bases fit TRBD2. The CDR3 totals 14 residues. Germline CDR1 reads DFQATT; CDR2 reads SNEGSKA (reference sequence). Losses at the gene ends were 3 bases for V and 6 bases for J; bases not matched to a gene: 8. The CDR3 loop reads CSASAIAGEKTQYF. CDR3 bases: TGCAGTGCTAGCGCAATAGCGGGAGAGAAGACCCAGTACTTC.

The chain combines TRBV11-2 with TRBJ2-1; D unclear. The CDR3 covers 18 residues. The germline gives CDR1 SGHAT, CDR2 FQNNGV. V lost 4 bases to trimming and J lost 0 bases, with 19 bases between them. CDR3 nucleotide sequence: TGTGCCAGCAGCTCCTATCGGCGAGGCCAGAGCTCCTACAATGAGCAGTTCTTC. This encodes CASSSYRRGQSSYNEQFF.

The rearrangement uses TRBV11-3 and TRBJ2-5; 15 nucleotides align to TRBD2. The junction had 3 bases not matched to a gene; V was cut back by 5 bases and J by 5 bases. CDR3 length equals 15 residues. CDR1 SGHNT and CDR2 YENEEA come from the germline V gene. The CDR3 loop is CASSPGLAGGETQYF. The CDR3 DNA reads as TGTGCCAGCAGCCCAGGACTAGCGGGAGGGGAGACCCAGTACTTC.

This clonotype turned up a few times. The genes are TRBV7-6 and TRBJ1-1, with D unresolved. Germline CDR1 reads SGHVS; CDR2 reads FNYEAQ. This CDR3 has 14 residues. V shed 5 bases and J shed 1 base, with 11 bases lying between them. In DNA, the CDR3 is TGTGCCAGCAGCCTTGATTGGAGGAACACTGAAGCTTTCTTT. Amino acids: CASSLDWRNTEAFF. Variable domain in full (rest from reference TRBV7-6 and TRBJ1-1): GAGVSQSPRYKVTKRGQDVALRCDPISGHVSLYWYRQALGQGPEFLTYFNYEAQQDKSGLPNDRFSAERPEGSISTLTIQRTEQRDSAMYRCASSLDWRNTEAFFGQGTRLTVV.

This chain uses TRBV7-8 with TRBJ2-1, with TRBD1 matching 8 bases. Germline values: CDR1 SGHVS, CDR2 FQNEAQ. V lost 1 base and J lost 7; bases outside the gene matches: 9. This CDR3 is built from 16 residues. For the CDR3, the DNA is TGTGCCAGCAGCTTAGAATGGGCAGGGGGCTTGAATGAGCAGTTCTTC. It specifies CASSLEWAGGLNEQFF.

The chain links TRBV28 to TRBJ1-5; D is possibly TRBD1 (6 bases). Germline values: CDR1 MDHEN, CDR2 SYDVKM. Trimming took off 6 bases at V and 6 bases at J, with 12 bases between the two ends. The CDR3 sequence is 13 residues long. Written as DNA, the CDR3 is TGTGCCAGCAGGGCACAGGGCTCTCAGCCCCAGCATTTT. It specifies CASRAQGSQPQHF.

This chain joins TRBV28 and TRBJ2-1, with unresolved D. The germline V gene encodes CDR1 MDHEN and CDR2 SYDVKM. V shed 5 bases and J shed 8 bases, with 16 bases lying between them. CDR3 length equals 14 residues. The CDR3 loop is CASSPLDGWDEQFF. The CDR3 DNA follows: TGTGCCAGCAGTCCTCTTGATGGTTGGGATGAGCAGTTCTTC.

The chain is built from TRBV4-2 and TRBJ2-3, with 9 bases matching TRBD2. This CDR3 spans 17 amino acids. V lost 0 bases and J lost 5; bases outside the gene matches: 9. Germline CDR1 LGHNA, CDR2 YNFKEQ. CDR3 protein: CASSQDETSGSGDTQYF. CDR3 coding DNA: TGTGCCAGCAGCCAAGATGAGACTAGCGGAAGTGGAGATACGCAGTATTTT.

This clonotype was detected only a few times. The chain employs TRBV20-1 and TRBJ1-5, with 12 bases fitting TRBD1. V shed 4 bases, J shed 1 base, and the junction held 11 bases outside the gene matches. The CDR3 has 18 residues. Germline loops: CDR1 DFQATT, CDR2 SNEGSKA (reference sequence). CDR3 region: CSATWDRGHGGSNQPQHF. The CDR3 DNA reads TGCAGTGCTACCTGGGACAGGGGGCACGGGGGAAGCAATCAGCCCCAGCATTTT.

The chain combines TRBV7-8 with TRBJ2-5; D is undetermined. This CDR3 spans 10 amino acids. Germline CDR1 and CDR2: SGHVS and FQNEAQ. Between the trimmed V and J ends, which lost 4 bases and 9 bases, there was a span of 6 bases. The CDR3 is CASSSTPQYF. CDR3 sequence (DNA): TGTGCCAGCAGCTCCACGCCCCAGTACTTC.

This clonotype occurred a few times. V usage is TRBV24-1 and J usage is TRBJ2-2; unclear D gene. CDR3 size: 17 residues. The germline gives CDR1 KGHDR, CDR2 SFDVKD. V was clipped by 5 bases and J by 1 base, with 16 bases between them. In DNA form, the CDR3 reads TGTGCCACCAGTGCGCCAGCGATGGTATTGAACACCGGGGAGCTGTTTTTT. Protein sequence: CATSAPAMVLNTGELFF.

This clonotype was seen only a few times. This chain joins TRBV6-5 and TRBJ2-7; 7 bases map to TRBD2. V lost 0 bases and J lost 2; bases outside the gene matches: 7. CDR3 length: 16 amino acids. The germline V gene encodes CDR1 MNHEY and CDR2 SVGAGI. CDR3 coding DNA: TGTGCCAGCAGTTACTCGGGACTAACGAGCGCCTACGAGCAGTACTTC. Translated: CASSYSGLTSAYEQYF.

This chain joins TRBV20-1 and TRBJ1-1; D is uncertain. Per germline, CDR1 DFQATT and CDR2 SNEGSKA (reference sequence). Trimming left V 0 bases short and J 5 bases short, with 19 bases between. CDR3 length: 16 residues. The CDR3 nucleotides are TGCAGTGCTAGAGATGCCCCGAGGGCGGGGTTGACTGAAGCTTTCTTT. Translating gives CSARDAPRAGLTEAFF.